This TCR beta chain originates from a study of blood T cell repertoires in COVID-19. Profiled with immunoSEQ multiplex PCR; TCRdb holds only in-frame clones, not every one. The data hold 200,000 to 300,000 clones, with about 91% observed a single time. The germline CDR1 and CDR2 sequences are SGHAT and FQNNGV. This CDR3 region has 13 residues. Recruitment covered 25 or so US areas and drew participants whose ages spanned roughly 18 to 89 years. Participant-given clinical history determined each cohort assignment. Notes on this clone: Relative to the germline gene, one junction end is altered; a read error may explain this.

The chain employs TRBV11-2 and TRBJ1-2, with 7 nucleotides matching TRBD1. The TCR comes from a middle-aged woman with acute COVID-19. Sequencing input: PBMCs or T cells enriched from blood (not recorded which). As DNA, the CDR3 is TGTGCCAGCAGCTTAGTTTTGCCGGGACAGTCCTACTTC. Amino acid sequence: CASSLVLPGQSYF.